The 16 T cell receptor beta chains listed next were all sequenced from one sample in a study of T cell repertoires in cytomegalovirus infection. Their specific antigens are unknown. TCRdb used MiXCR to reprocess the reads, holding one entry per CDR3 protein. The table lists more than 65,000 distinct CDR3 sequences, under 55% of them singletons. The input for sequencing was CD8+ T cells from cultured PBMCs, taken from culture after CMV antigen stimulation. These receptors were obtained from a human donor in good health (CMV status not recorded). Some clones in this sample may be carry-over from other donors' samples.

This sequence joins TRBV12-3 or TRBV12-4 and TRBJ1-1; a possible D gene is TRBD1 (5 bases). V lost 5 bases, J lost 7 bases, and 14 bases lay in between. The CDR3 spans 13 residues. The CDR3 nucleotides read TGTGCCAGCAGTGTTACTCAGGGAGGTGAAGCTTTCTTT. Translating it yields CASSVTQGGEAFF.

The chain employs TRBV7-6 and TRBJ2-1; TRBD2 matches 8 bases. This CDR3 contains 17 residues. J lost 0 bases, V lost 6 bases, and 10 bases had no gene match. The germline V gene has CDR1 SGHVS and CDR2 FNYEAQ. CDR3 protein: CASSLKAAGGSYNEQFF. CDR3 bases: TGTGCCAGCAGTCTAAAAGCGGCGGGAGGCTCCTACAATGAGCAGTTCTTC.

The chain combines TRBV29-1 with TRBJ2-3; 8 nucleotides align to TRBD1. The CDR3 has 16 amino acids. V lost 6 bases to trimming and J lost 0 bases; unmatched junction nucleotides: 11. Germline loops: CDR1 SQVTM, CDR2 ANQGSEA. The CDR3: CSVDRGPYTSTDTQYF. The CDR3 bases are TGCAGCGTCGACAGGGGACCCTACACCAGCACAGATACGCAGTATTTT.

This clonotype has only a few counts. The chain couples TRBV27 to TRBJ2-2; 9 bases are shared with TRBD2. The CDR3 totals 16 residues. Germline CDR1 and CDR2: MNHEY and SMNVEV (reference sequence). The V segment lost 5 bases and the J segment 0 bases; nucleotides outside the gene matches: 4. The CDR3 DNA reads TGTGCCAGCAGTACCACTAGCGGGTCGAACACCGGGGAGCTGTTTTTT. Translation gives CASSTTSGSNTGELFF.

The chain has TRBV30 and TRBJ2-5; no reliable D call. Germline V gene sequence: CDR1 GTSNPN, CDR2 SVGIG (reference sequence). There are 15 residues in the CDR3. Between the trimmed V and J ends, which lost 1 base and 2 bases, there was a span of 14 bases. CDR3 sequence reads: CAWSEKDRKQETQYF. The CDR3 nucleotides read TGTGCCTGGAGTGAAAAGGACCGAAAACAAGAGACCCAGTACTTC.

The J gene is TRBJ1-1, the V gene TRBV29-1; D not resolved. The CDR3 runs 11 residues. Per the germline V gene, CDR1 is SQVTM and CDR2 is ANQGSEA. With 5 bases removed from V and 1 base from J, the gap between germline ends came to 5 bases. For the CDR3, the DNA is TGCAGCGTTCCTCAGAACACTGAAGCTTTCTTT. Translation gives CSVPQNTEAFF.

The J gene is TRBJ2-1, the V gene TRBV5-5; 7 positions agree with TRBD2. Trimming removed 1 base from V and 8 bases from J; junction bases left unmatched: 12. This CDR3 has 16 residues. The germline CDR1 and CDR2 sequences are SGHKS and YYEKEE (reference sequence). CDR3 amino acids: CASSLTSGTVRDEQFF. Written as DNA, the CDR3 is TGTGCCAGCAGCTTGACGAGCGGGACCGTTCGGGATGAGCAGTTCTTC.

The CDR3 region has the DNA TGTGCCAGTAGTATCCGGGACGCTTATAATGAAAAACTGTTTTTT. Its translation is CASSIRDAYNEKLFF. The gene calls are TRBV19 and TRBJ1-4, with a possible D match to TRBD1 (5 bases). From germline, CDR1 is LNHDA and CDR2 SQIVND (reference sequence). V was clipped by 3 bases and J by 4 bases, with 12 bases between them. There are 15 residues in the CDR3.

The chain is built from TRBV12-3 or TRBV12-4 and TRBJ1-1; perhaps TRBD1 as D (5 bases). The CDR3 consists of 14 residues. Trimming took 4 bases from V and 1 from J, leaving 10 bases between them. CDR3 residues: CASSWGGWNTEAFF. The CDR3 region has the DNA TGTGCCAGCAGTTGGGGCGGTTGGAACACTGAAGCTTTCTTT.

The V gene is TRBV27, the J gene TRBJ1-2; D gene ambiguous. This CDR3 has 12 residues. Trimming removed 4 bases from V and 8 bases from J, with 11 bases in between. Germline V gene lookup returns CDR1 MNHEY and CDR2 SMNVEV (reference sequence). In DNA form, the CDR3 reads TGTGCCAGCAGTTCGGGAAATGAGGGCTACACCTTC. Its translation: CASSSGNEGYTF.

The rearrangement uses TRBV28 and TRBJ2-7, with TRBD1 matching 9 bases. The J segment lost 3 bases and the V segment lost 6 bases, leaving 6 bases of the junction unmatched. Germline V gene data show CDR1 as MDHEN and CDR2 as SYDVKM. The CDR3 totals 14 residues. Here the CDR3 reads CASRGTGHDYEQYF. The CDR3 DNA sequence: TGTGCCAGCAGGGGGACAGGGCACGACTACGAGCAGTACTTC.

The rearrangement uses TRBV5-6 and TRBJ1-1; possible D gene TRBD1, 5 bases. The germline gives CDR1 SGHDT, CDR2 YYEEEE. The CDR3 is 13 residues long. Deletions cut 4 bases from V and 8 bases from J, with 15 bases between. The CDR3 region has the DNA TGTGCCAGCAGCCTAGGGACGTATAGCGAAGCTTTCTTT. Encoded protein: CASSLGTYSEAFF. Full variable domain (remainder filled in from reference TRBV5-6 and TRBJ1-1): DAGVTQSPTHLIKTRGQQVTLRCSPKSGHDTVSWYQQALGQGPQFIFQYYEEEERQRGNFPDRFSGHQFPNYSSELNVNALLLGDSALYLCASSLGTYSEAFFGQGTRLTVV.

The gene calls are TRBV4-1 and TRBJ2-4, with D tentatively TRBD1 (5 bases). CDR1 and CDR2 from the germline V gene are MGHRA and YSYEKL. Trimming removed 0 bases at V and 1 base at J, with 10 bases between. The CDR3 runs to 16 residues. The CDR3 nucleotides read TGCGCCAGCAGCCAAGATCAAAACAGGGCCAAAAACATTCAGTACTTC. Amino acid sequence: CASSQDQNRAKNIQYF.

In this sample, this clonotype turned up a few times. The chain has TRBV7-6 and TRBJ2-7, with 7 bases lining up with TRBD1. CDR1 and CDR2 from the germline V gene are SGHVS and FNYEAQ. J was trimmed by 3 bases and V by 6 bases; bases with no gene match: 5. CDR3 size: 13 residues. The CDR3 loop reads CASRFDRDYEQYF. CDR3 sequence (DNA): TGTGCCAGCAGATTTGACAGGGACTACGAGCAGTACTTC.

This clonotype showed up just once. The chain recombines TRBV9 with TRBJ1-1; D possibly corresponds to TRBD1 (5 bases). V gave up 7 bases and J gave up 7 bases, with 14 bases separating them. Germline loops: CDR1 SGDLS, CDR2 YYNGEE. The CDR3 is 12 amino acids. CDR3 amino acids: CASGGGTSEAFF. DNA for the CDR3: TGTGCCAGCGGCGGGGGTACGAGTGAAGCTTTCTTT.

This clonotype has a handful of counts. The chain couples TRBV12-3 or TRBV12-4 to TRBJ1-5, with no clear D. The CDR3 extends over 15 amino acids. Trimming left V 3 bases short and J 6 bases short, with 15 bases between. In DNA, the CDR3 is TGTGCCAGCAGTTTTCGGAACCCTAGGTTTCAGCCCCAGCATTTT. It yields the protein CASSFRNPRFQPQHF.